The 12 T cell receptor beta chains in this list originate from one sample, sequenced in a study of blood T cell repertoires in COVID-19 (TCRdb year 2020). The library was prepared using the immunoSEQ multiplex PCR assay. TCRdb limited this immuneACCESS table to in-frame rearrangements with V and J called. A share of clones is missing; checked studies link under half to unresolved V genes, and the rest is unexplained. The sample has approximately 120,000 clones on record, over 55% of them singletons. The ten largest account for around 2% of the sample. Specimen: peripheral blood. These receptors were collected from a woman aged 70 to 79 with acute or convalescent COVID-19.

This clone was seen only once. J is TRBJ1-2 and V is TRBV4-2, with 10 bases lining up with TRBD1. V lost 4 bases, J lost 8 bases, and 4 bases stayed unmatched. The CDR3 has 13 amino acids. Germline assignment: CDR1 LGHNA and CDR2 YNFKEQ. In nucleotides, the CDR3 is TGTGCCAGCAGCCGGCCGGGACAGGGGGGCTACACCTTC. Translating gives CASSRPGQGGYTF.

CDR3 nucleotides: TGTGCCAGCAGCCACGGGAGGGGTGGAGGCTACGAGCAGTACTTC. Amino acid sequence: CASSHGRGGGYEQYF. The V gene is TRBV6-5, the J gene TRBJ2-7, with 8 bases matching TRBD2. Germline V gene sequence: CDR1 MNHEY, CDR2 SVGAGI. This CDR3 has 15 amino acids. V gave up 6 bases and J gave up 3 bases; unmatched junction bases: 10.

The rearrangement uses TRBV5-5 and TRBJ1-5; 9 nucleotides agree with TRBD1. The germline gives CDR1 SGHKS, CDR2 YYEKEE (reference sequence). CDR3 size: 16 residues. With 0 bases clipped from V and 4 bases from J, the junction kept 5 bases outside the gene matches. The CDR3 sequence is CASSLDRGLTNQPQHF. CDR3 DNA sequence: TGTGCCAGCAGCTTGGACAGGGGGCTTACGAATCAGCCCCAGCATTTT.

The table lists this clone with many counts. Distinct nucleotide sequences in the sample also encode this CDR3. This chain connects TRBV11-2 to TRBJ1-6; D gene uncertain. Looked up from germline, CDR1 is SGHAT and CDR2 is FQNNGV. V was trimmed by 5 bases and J by 6 bases, leaving 14 bases between them. This CDR3 contains 15 residues. The CDR3 loop is CASSPRTGSNSPLHF. CDR3 in DNA: TGTGCCAGCAGCCCGAGGACGGGAAGTAATTCACCCCTCCACTTT.

The chain employs TRBV11-2 and TRBJ1-1, with 8 bases lining up with TRBD1. J gave up 7 bases and V 1 base, and 11 bases lay outside the gene matches. This CDR3 is 16 amino acids long. CDR1 is SGHAT and CDR2 is FQNNGV in the germline V gene. The CDR3 bases are TGTGCCAGCAGCTTAGCGCCGGACAGGGAGGGAGATGAAGCTTTCTTT. Its translation: CASSLAPDREGDEAFF.

A note on this clone: At one end the junction does not follow the germline gene, possibly because of a read error. The J gene is TRBJ1-5, the V gene TRBV28, with 11 bases matching TRBD1. In germline, CDR1 is MDHEN, CDR2 SYDVKM. There are 15 residues in the CDR3. The CDR3 spells CASSPGQGGGWPKHF. Written as DNA, the CDR3 is TGTGCCAGCAGTCCGGGACAGGGGGGAGGATGGCCCAAGCATTTT.

This chain connects TRBV5-5 to TRBJ1-1; unclear D gene. CDR1 is SGHKS and CDR2 is YYEKEE in the germline V gene (reference sequence). The CDR3 runs 11 residues. V shed 4 bases and J shed 11 bases, with 12 bases lying between them. CDR3 coding DNA: TGTGCCAGCAGCCTTGGGCGTGGGGCTTTCTTT. It codes for CASSLGRGAFF.

The rearrangement joins TRBV5-4 to TRBJ2-7; TRBD2 matches 13 bases. The CDR3 loop spans 18 amino acids. With V trimmed by 3 bases and J by 3 bases, 12 bases remained unmatched. In germline, CDR1 is SGHNT, CDR2 YYREEE (reference sequence). This CDR3 reads CASSSETQGLAGIYEQYF. CDR3 sequence (DNA): TGTGCCAGCAGCTCCGAAACACAGGGACTAGCGGGGATCTACGAGCAGTACTTC.

The chain employs TRBV6-5 and TRBJ2-3, with 9 nucleotides matching TRBD2. The V segment lost 2 bases and the J segment 5 bases; nucleotides outside the gene matches: 8. The CDR3 has 16 residues. From germline, CDR1 is MNHEY and CDR2 SVGAGI. CDR3 sequence: CASSYGTSLGVDTQYF. The DNA of the CDR3 is TGTGCCAGCAGTTACGGGACTAGCCTGGGGGTAGATACGCAGTATTTT.

This chain links TRBV2 with TRBJ2-2; 7 bases line up with TRBD2. The CDR3 sequence is 13 residues long. The junction had 5 bases not matched to a gene; V was cut back by 8 bases and J by 5 bases. Per germline, CDR1 SNHLY and CDR2 FYNNEI. The CDR3 sequence: CASLAGETGELFF. CDR3 DNA: TGTGCCAGCTTGGCGGGAGAAACCGGGGAGCTGTTTTTT.

The chain has TRBV4-3 and TRBJ1-4, with TRBD1 as a possible D gene (5 bases). CDR3 size: 14 residues. Germline CDR1 is LGHNA and CDR2 is YSLEER. Trimming shortened V by 1 base and J by 7 bases, and 10 bases separated the two germline ends. The CDR3 spells CASSQGLQGEKLFF. The CDR3 nucleotides are TGCGCCAGCAGCCAAGGCCTCCAGGGTGAAAAACTGTTTTTT.

The rearrangement links TRBV12-3 or TRBV12-4 to TRBJ1-1, with D perhaps TRBD1 (5 bases). This CDR3 comprises 12 residues. V lost 6 bases and J lost 4, with 9 bases in between. CDR3 DNA: TGTGCCAGCAGCTGGAGGGGCACTGAAGCTTTCTTT. Protein product: CASSWRGTEAFF.